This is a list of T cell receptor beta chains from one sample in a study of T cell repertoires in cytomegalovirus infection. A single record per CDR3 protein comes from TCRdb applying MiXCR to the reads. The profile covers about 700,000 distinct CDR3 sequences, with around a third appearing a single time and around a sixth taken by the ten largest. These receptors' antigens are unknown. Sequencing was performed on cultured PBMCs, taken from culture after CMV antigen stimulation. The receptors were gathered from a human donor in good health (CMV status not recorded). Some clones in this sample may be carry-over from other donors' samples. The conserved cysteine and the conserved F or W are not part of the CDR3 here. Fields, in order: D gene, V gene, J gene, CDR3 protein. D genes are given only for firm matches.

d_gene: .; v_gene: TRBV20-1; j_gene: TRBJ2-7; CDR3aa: SAPRPSSYEQY
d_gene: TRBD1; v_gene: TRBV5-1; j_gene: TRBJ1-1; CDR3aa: ASSMDRSRTEAF
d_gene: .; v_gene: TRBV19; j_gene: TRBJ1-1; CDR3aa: ASTHGRRGAPEAF
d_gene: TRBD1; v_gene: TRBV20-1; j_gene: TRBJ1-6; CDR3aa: SARDRENSPLH
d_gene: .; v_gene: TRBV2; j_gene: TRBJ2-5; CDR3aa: ASTGGRRETQY
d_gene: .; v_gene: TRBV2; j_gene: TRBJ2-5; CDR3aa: ASGGGGGQETQY
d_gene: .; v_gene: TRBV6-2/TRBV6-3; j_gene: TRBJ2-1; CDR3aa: ASRPTGGSSYNEQF
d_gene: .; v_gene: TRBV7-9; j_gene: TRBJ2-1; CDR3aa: ASSMGRNLDNEQF
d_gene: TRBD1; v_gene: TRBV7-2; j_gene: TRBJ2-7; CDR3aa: ASSMTGTGPYEQY
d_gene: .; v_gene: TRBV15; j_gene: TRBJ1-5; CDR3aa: ATSRAGGQPQH
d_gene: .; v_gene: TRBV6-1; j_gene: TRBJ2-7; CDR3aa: ASSTLVGGFHEQY
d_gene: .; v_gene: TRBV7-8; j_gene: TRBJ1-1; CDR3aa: ASSAGRTTNLGTEAF
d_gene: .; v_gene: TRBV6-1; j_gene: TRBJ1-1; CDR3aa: ASVRQGGNTEAF
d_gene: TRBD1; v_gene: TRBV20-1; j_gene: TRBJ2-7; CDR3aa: SAVLPWPGGTYEQY
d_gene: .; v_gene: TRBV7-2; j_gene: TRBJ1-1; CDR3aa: ASSLNTGGDTEAF
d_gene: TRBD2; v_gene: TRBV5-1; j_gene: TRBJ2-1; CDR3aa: ASSFQTSGTYNEQF
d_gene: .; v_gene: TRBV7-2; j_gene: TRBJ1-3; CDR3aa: ASSSSNSGNTIY
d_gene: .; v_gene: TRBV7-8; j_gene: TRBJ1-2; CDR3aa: ASSLARGAEGYT
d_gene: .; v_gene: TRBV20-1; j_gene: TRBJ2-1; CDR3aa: SAAWPLPYNEQF
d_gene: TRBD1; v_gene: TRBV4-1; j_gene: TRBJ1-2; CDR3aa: ASSRLDRADYGYT
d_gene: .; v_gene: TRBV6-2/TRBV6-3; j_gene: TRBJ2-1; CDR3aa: ASSSGPGEF
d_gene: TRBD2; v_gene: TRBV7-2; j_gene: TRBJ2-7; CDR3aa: ASSGGLAANEQY